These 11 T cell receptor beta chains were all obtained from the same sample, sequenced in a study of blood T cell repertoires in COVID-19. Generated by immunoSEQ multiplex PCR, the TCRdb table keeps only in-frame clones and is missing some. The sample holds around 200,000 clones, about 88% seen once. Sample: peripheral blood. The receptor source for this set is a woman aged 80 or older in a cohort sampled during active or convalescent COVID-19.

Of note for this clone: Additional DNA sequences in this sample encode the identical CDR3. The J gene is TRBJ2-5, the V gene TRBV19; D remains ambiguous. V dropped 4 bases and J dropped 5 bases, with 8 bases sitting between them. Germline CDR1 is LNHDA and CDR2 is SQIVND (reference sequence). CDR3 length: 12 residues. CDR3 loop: CASSSLQETQYF. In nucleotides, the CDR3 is TGTGCCAGTAGTAGCCTTCAGGAGACCCAGTACTTC.

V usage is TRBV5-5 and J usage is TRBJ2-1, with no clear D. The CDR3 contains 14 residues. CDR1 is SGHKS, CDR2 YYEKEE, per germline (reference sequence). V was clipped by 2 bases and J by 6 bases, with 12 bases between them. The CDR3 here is CASSLTGNSNEQFF. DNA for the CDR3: TGTGCCAGCAGCTTAACCGGTAACAGCAATGAGCAGTTCTTC.

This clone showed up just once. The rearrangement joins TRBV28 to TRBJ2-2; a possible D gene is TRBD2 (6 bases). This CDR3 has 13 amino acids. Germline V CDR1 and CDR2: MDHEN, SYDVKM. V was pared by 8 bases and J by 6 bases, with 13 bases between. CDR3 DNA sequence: TGTGCCAGCGCGGAGGAGGGGTCCGGGGAGCTGTTTTTT. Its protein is CASAEEGSGELFF.

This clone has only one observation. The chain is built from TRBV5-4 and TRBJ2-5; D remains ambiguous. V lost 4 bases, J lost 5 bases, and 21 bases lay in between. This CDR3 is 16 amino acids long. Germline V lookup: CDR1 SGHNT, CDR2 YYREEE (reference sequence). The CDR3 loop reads CASSGNVLRDTETQYF. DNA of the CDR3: TGTGCCAGCAGCGGTAACGTTCTCCGCGACACGGAGACCCAGTACTTC.

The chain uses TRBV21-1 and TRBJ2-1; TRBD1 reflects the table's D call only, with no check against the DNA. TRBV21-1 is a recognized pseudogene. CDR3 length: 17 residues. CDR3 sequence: CASSKGDRDRTYNEQFF. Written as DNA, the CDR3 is TGTGCCAGCAGCAAAGGTGACCGGGACAGGACCTACAATGAGCAGTTCTTC.

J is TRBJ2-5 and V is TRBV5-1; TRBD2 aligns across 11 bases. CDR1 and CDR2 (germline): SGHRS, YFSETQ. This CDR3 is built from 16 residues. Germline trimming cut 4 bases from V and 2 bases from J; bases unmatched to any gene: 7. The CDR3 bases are TGCGCCAGCAGCCTTACGACTAGCGGGGCTCAAGAGACCCAGTACTTC. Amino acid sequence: CASSLTTSGAQETQYF. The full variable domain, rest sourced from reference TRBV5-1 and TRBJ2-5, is KAGVTQTPRYLIKTRGQQVTLSCSPISGHRSVSWYQQTPGQGLQFLFEYFSETQRNKGNFPGRFSGRQFSNSRSEMNVSTLELGDSALYLCASSLTTSGAQETQYFGPGTRLLVL.

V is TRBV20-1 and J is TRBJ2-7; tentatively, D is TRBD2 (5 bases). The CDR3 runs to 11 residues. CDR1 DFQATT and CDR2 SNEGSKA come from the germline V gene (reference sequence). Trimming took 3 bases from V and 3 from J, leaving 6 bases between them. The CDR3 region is CSASRDYEQYF. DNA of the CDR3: TGCAGTGCTAGCCGGGACTACGAGCAGTACTTC.

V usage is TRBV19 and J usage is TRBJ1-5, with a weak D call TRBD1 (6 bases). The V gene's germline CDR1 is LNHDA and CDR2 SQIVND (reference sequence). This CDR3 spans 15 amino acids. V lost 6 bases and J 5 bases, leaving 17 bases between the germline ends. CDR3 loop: CASRAPGQGHQPQHF. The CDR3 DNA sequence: TGTGCCAGTAGGGCCCCAGGGCAGGGGCATCAGCCCCAGCATTTT.

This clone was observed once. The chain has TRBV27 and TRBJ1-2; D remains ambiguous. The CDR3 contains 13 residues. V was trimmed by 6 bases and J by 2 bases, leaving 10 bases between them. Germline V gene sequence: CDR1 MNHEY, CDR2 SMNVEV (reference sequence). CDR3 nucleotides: TGTGCCAGCAGGCCTAACCAAAACTATGGCTACACCTTC. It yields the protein CASRPNQNYGYTF.

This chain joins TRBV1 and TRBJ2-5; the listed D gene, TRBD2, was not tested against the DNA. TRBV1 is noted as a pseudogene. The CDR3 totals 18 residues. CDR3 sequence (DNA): TGCACCAGCAGCCAAGATAATACTAGCGGGGGGGTAGGAGAGACCCAGTACTTC. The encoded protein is CTSSQDNTSGGVGETQYF.

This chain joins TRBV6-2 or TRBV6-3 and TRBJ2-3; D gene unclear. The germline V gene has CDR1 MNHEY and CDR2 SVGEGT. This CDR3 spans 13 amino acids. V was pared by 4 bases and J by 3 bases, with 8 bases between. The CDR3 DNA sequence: TGTGCCAGCAGTTTCCTGCAGACAGATACGCAGTATTTT. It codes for CASSFLQTDTQYF.